A selection of T cell receptor beta chains follows, all from one sample in a study of CD8+CD57+ T cells in acquired aplastic anemia. Each CDR3 protein is one row after TCRdb ran MiXCR on the reads. The profile shows about 110,000 distinct CDR3 sequences, 51% of them singletons. The sample was sorted CD4+, CD8+, or CD8+CD57+ T cells (not recorded which) from PBMCs. These receptor sequences come from a human donor in good health, serving as a control. Both conserved end residues are part of each CDR3. The D gene is left open where the match is weak. Size is omitted from some rows. Given values are once, few, many or a class for expanded clones.

abundance: many; d_gene: -; len: 12; j_gene: TRBJ1-2; v_gene: TRBV29-1; CDR3nt: TGCAGCGTTGAAGGGACAGACTATGGCTACACCTTC; CDR3aa: CSVEGTDYGYTF
abundance: once; d_gene: -; len: 13; j_gene: TRBJ1-4; v_gene: TRBV2; CDR3nt: TGTGCCAGCAGTGTGGGACTTGGGGAAAAACTGTTTTTT; CDR3aa: CASSVGLGEKLFF
abundance: -; d_gene: TRBD1; len: 16; j_gene: TRBJ2-3; v_gene: TRBV11-1; CDR3nt: TGTGCCAGCAGCCGACGTCCCGGGACAGGGGCAGATACGCAGTATTTT; CDR3aa: CASSRRPGTGADTQYF
abundance: few; d_gene: TRBD1; len: 16; j_gene: TRBJ2-3; v_gene: TRBV15; CDR3nt: TGTGCCACCAGCAGACAAGGGACAGGTAGCACAGATACGCAGTATTTT; CDR3aa: CATSRQGTGSTDTQYF
abundance: -; d_gene: TRBD1; len: 16; j_gene: TRBJ2-1; v_gene: TRBV25-1; CDR3nt: TGTGCCAGCAGTGCAGGGGGCCTCAGCTCCTACAATGAGCAGTTCTTC; CDR3aa: CASSAGGLSSYNEQFF
abundance: few; d_gene: TRBD1; len: 15; j_gene: TRBJ1-4; v_gene: TRBV10-3; CDR3nt: TGTGCCATCAGAACCTCCGGGACAGGGTCCGAAAAACTGTTTTTT; CDR3aa: CAIRTSGTGSEKLFF
abundance: few; d_gene: -; len: 16; j_gene: TRBJ2-2; v_gene: TRBV6-5; CDR3nt: TGTGCCAGCAGTTATAGGGTGGCAGGGAACACCGGGGAGCTGTTTTTT; CDR3aa: CASSYRVAGNTGELFF
abundance: -; d_gene: TRBD2; len: 13; j_gene: TRBJ2-5; v_gene: TRBV7-6; CDR3nt: TGTGCCAGCAGCATCTCTCTAGCGGGGGGGAAGTACTTC; CDR3aa: CASSISLAGGKYF
abundance: -; d_gene: TRBD1; len: 14; j_gene: TRBJ2-1; v_gene: TRBV6-4; CDR3nt: TGTGCCAGCAGTAACCGGGACAGGGGCAATGAGCAGTTCTTC; CDR3aa: CASSNRDRGNEQFF
abundance: many; d_gene: -; len: 17; j_gene: TRBJ1-2; v_gene: TRBV10-3; CDR3nt: TGTGCCATCCTCCTCCCTCCGGACAGCCCATTTCCCTATGGCTACACCTTC; CDR3aa: CAILLPPDSPFPYGYTF
abundance: -; d_gene: -; len: 14; j_gene: TRBJ1-5; v_gene: TRBV10-2; CDR3nt: TGCGCCAGCAGTGCGGGTATCGGCAATCAGCCCCAGCATTTT; CDR3aa: CASSAGIGNQPQHF
abundance: many; d_gene: -; len: 15; j_gene: TRBJ2-1; v_gene: TRBV5-1; CDR3nt: TGCGCCAGCAGCTTGGGAGGGGGCTCCTACAATGAGCAGTTCTTC; CDR3aa: CASSLGGGSYNEQFF
abundance: many; d_gene: -; len: 13; j_gene: TRBJ2-2; v_gene: TRBV10-3; CDR3nt: TGTGCCATCGGCCAGGGAGGCACCGGGGAGCTGTTTTTT; CDR3aa: CAIGQGGTGELFF